The T cell receptor beta chain under discussion was sequenced for a study of T cells in Graves' hyperthyroidism and ophthalmopathy (dated by TCRdb to about 2019). A note on the overall study: Peripheral blood samples were taken at initial diagnosis, before any treatment was given. The paper reports TCR Vbeta CDR3 sequencing of 140 or so peripheral blood samples: approximately 41 ophthalmopathy, some 80 hyperthyroidism and around 17 progressor patients. An independent validation cohort of around 19 hyperthyroidism patients and 17 patients who later progressed to ophthalmopathy tested prospective prediction of ophthalmopathy. The approximately 98 discovery patients were randomly divided into training and test sets at a 7:3 ratio. To identify TCR V-J signatures that set the groups apart, the researchers used a discovery cohort of about a hundred patients, made up of about 44 with Graves' ophthalmopathy and 57 with stable Graves' hyperthyroidism. After blood sampling, hyperthyroidism patients were treated with methimazole at a starting dose of 30 mg daily, and ophthalmopathy patients were treated with high-dose intravenous methylprednisolone. Thyroid tissue and blood T-cell repertoires from roughly six Graves' hyperthyroidism patients were also compared in the study.

A note on this clonotype: Its antigen remains unidentified. This could be a read error, since a much larger clone is one nucleotide away.

Measured from the cysteine to the phenylalanine, the CDR3 is 17 residues long. The sequence is cut down to CDR3 DNA, 51 bases in frame from base 1. The V and J ends are trimmed by 2 bases and 0 bases, leaving 14 bases between them. TCR beta CDR3 regions were amplified from RNA transcripts. A first-round RT-PCR of the TCR CDR3 used the HTBI primer set with the Qiagen OneStep RT-PCR kit. The libraries were constructed in a second round of multiplex PCR and then size-selected and purified. The libraries were sequenced on an Illumina HiSeq2000 using paired-end 100 bp reads. The authors' pipeline ran thus. SOAPnuke was used to process the raw data, removing reads that contained adapters or uncalled bases, had a mean Phred below 15, or lacked an exact match to the constant primer or identifier. COPE v1.2.5 was used to merge the high-quality paired reads, and each unique nucleotide sequence was defined as a clonotype. Clonotypes were aligned to IMGT TRBV, TRBD and TRBJ reference segments using MiTCR v1.1. Analysis was restricted to V-J combinations with a frequency above 0.0001, which covered roughly 99% of repertoires. A TCS score was defined as the ratio between F50 (clonal expansion) and ExV (chaos), using BLOSUM62-based TCRdist between CDR3 peptides within each V-J. Welch's t-statistics and random forest reduced 500 to 550 V-J features to 13, which were used in a naive Bayes classifier (R e1071). TCRdb ran its own pipeline on the public reads, namely fastp trimming at Q25 and MiXCR clone calling, and kept in-frame beta chains. Each CDR3 protein gets just one entry, which takes the most common genes and DNA from the rows behind it. The authors' filters were not applied to this entry. For this sample the table gives more than 500,000 distinct CDR3 sequences, of which about a sixth were detected only once. 3% to 4.5% of the sample belongs to the ten largest clones.

Study-wide conclusions, independent of this receptor: Most expanded thyroid clonotypes (frequency above 0.001) were also detected in blood, a finding suggesting that blood repertoires may reflect thyroid immune responses. Sample size was not statistically predetermined, and investigators were not blinded to group allocation. In validation, the model predicted progression to ophthalmopathy a median of 6.5 months before onset, with about 67% sensitivity and roughly 73% specificity. In cross-validation, a model built on a 13 V-J signature told ophthalmopathy apart from stable hyperthyroidism with approximately 90% sensitivity and about 81% specificity, and in testing the same model reached 80%/75%.

Stable Graves' hyperthyroidism was defined as no progression to ophthalmopathy during 18 months of follow-up. Hyperthyroidism patients were newly diagnosed, with disease duration under 2 months, and aged 18 to 65 years. Any patient with an uncontrolled infection, another autoimmune disease, pregnancy or lactation was excluded. Diagnoses were based on clinical symptoms, serum thyroxine and TRAb, thyroid ultrasound and orbital computed tomography. Ficoll-Paque density gradient centrifugation was used to isolate PBMCs from around 10 ml of fresh peripheral blood. Total RNA was extracted with Trizol reagent, and quality was checked on an Agilent 2100 Bioanalyzer.

The rearranged chain carries TRBV12-3 or TRBV12-4 and TRBJ1-3; a tentative D call is TRBD1 (5 bases match). This clonotype originated in a woman aged 25-40 years with Graves' hyperthyroidism. The sequenced material came from blood. CDR3 sequence: CASSLRDGWISGNTIYF. The DNA sequence is given as TGTGCCAGCAGTTTAAGGGACGGATGGATCTCTGGAAACACCATATATTTT.